The present entry profiles one TCR beta chain with its context. Its antigen is still unknown. The data belong to a study of cytomegalovirus exposure and HLA in healthy donors. 13 Jbeta primers and 60 Vbeta primers were used for the PCR. Assay: immunoSEQ multiplex PCR; the TCRdb copy retains only in-frame clones and omits some. The table records some 180,000 clones, 65% to 85% of them present only once. The study, taken as a whole, reports: In an earlier analysis, productive rearrangement rates for most beta V segments clustered near 87% or 30%. Roughly even sequencing depth across donors was the assumption behind the presence/absence analyses.

This CDR3 has 15 amino acids. The germline gives CDR1 MNHEY, CDR2 SVGAGI. The V gene end was trimmed by 1 base and the J gene end by 9 bases; junction bases not matched to a gene: 11. The clonotype was recovered from a girl aged 10 to 17 in good health and CMV-seropositive. The V gene is TRBV6-5, the J gene TRBJ2-7, with 8 bases fitting TRBD2. The sequenced sample was PBMCs. The CDR3: CASSYFGLAGDWQYF. As DNA, the CDR3 is TGTGCCAGCAGTTACTTTGGACTAGCTGGCGACTGGCAGTACTTC.